This T cell receptor beta chain was sequenced during a study of spatial heterogeneity in lung cancer. Overall study results and limits: Compared with follow-up, resection was when ubiquitous expanded tumor TCRs appeared in blood more.

TCRdb reprocessed the 5' RACE reads with MiXCR, giving one entry per CDR3 protein. The table shows about 48,000 distinct CDR3 sequences, with approximately 5% occurring only once. Time point: sample taken at primary tumor resection. Donation came from approximately 69 patients with untreated early-stage non-small cell lung cancer. CDR3 length equals 15 residues. Trimming pared 1 base from V and 4 bases from J, leaving 11 bases between. The germline gives CDR1 LGHDT, CDR2 YNNKEL (reference sequence). This clonotype was counted at least ten times. Its target is unknown. The sample here was PBMCs, taken at surgery. The TCR originated in a male donor with early-stage non-small cell lung cancer. The rearrangement joins TRBV3-1 to TRBJ1-5; no reliable D call. In nucleotides, the CDR3 is TGTGCCAGCAGCCAAGGAGGGAGAAGGAATCAGCCCCAGCATTTT. Translated, it gives CASSQGGRRNQPQHF. Filled out from reference TRBV3-1 and TRBJ1-5, the complete variable domain reads DTAVSQTPKYLVTQMGNDKSIKCEQNLGHDTMYWYKQDSKKFLKIMFSYNNKELIINETVPNRFSPKSPDKAHLNLHINSLELGDSAVYFCASSQGGRRNQPQHFGDGTRLSIL.